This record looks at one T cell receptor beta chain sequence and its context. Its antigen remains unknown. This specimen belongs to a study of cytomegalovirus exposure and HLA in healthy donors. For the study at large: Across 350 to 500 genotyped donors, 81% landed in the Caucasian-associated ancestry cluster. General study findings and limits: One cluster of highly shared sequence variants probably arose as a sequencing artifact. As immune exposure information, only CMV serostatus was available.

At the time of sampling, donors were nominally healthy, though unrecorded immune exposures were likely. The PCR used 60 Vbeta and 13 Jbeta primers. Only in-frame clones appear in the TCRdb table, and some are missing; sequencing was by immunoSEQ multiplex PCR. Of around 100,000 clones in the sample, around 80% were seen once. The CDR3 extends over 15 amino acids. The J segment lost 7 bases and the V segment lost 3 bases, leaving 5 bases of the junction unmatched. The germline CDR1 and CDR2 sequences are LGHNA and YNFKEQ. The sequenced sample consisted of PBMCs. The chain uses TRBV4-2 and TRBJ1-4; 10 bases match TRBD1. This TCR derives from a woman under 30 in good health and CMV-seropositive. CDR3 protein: CASSQGTGEGEKLFF. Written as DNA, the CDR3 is TGTGCCAGCAGCCAGGGGACAGGGGAGGGTGAAAAACTGTTTTTT.